The source of this T cell receptor (beta chain) is a study of OX40 agonist ivuxolimab in advanced cancers. Across the whole study: Cohort: approximately 79% men, mean age about 60, aged roughly 23 to 79. One patient with hepatocellular carcinoma and two with cutaneous melanoma, three in all, had partial responses. The study, taken as a whole, reports: CD8+ T cells showed, on average, more clonal expansion than CD4+ cells. Antigens targeted by the expanded peripheral T cells were not determined.

Points on this clone: As yet, its antigen is unknown.

Only in-frame clones appear in the TCRdb table, and some are missing; sequencing was by immunoSEQ multiplex PCR. The data show roughly 95,000 clones, 85% to 90% seen once. From germline, CDR1 is LNHNV and CDR2 YYDKDF (reference sequence). Trimming took off 0 bases at V and 0 bases at J, with 12 bases between the two ends. This CDR3 contains 17 residues. The sample here was CD4+ or CD8+ T cells sorted from blood, taken in a trial of the OX40 agonist ivuxolimab. This chain connects TRBV15 to TRBJ1-3, with D uncertain. This receptor was taken from an adult with an advanced solid tumor such as melanoma, head and neck, liver or kidney cancer. CDR3 nucleotide sequence: TGTGCCACCAGCAGAGACCTAACACCGTTCTCTGGAAACACCATATATTTT. Protein: CATSRDLTPFSGNTIYF.